The sequence of this T cell receptor beta chain was determined in a study of T cells in women clearing cervical HPV infection. Study context: Control women cleared a single incident HPV16 infection within 12 months.

General study points: T-cell numbers per sample were unknown and may explain richness differences.

The method was immunoSEQ multiplex PCR; TCRdb's version includes in-frame clones alone and lacks a portion of them. The specimen's table records 20,000 to 25,000 clones. Concerning this clone itself: Its antigen is as yet unknown. The CDR3 goes on 3 residues after the read ends, and that part is filled in from the germline J gene.

Germline V lookup: CDR1 KGHDR, CDR2 SFDVKD. The CDR3 spans 15 residues. Germline trimming cut 8 bases from V and 6 bases from J; bases unmatched to any gene: 6. The origin of this receptor is a woman aged 18 to 75 with a cervical HPV16 infection that either progressed to CIN3+ or cleared (not recorded which). The chain recombines TRBV24-1 with TRBJ2-1, with TRBD2 identical over 13 bases. Material for sequencing was blood buffy coat. Incomplete CDR3 DNA: TGTGCCACCACCACCGGACTAGCGGGAGTCAATGAG. Translating gives CATTTGLAGVNE. The CDR3 in full is CATTTGLAGVNEQFF.